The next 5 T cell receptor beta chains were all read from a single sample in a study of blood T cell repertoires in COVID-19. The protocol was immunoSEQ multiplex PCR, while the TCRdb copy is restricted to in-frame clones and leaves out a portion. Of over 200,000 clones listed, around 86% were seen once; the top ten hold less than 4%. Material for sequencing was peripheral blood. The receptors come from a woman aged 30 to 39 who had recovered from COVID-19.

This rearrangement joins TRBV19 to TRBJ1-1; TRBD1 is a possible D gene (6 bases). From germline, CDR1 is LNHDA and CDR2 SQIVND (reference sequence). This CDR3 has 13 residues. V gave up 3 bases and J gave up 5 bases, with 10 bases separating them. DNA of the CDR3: TGTGCCAGTAGTATTACAGGGTATACTGAAGCTTTCTTT. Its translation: CASSITGYTEAFF.

DNA of the CDR3: TGTGCCAGTAGTATAGCGACTAGCGGCCCGCAAGAGACCCAGTACTTC. Translation gives CASSIATSGPQETQYF. This rearrangement joins TRBV19 to TRBJ2-5, with 9 bases aligning to TRBD2. CDR3 length: 16 amino acids. Germline lookup yields CDR1 LNHDA and CDR2 SQIVND (reference sequence). V was clipped by 1 base and J by 2 bases; unmatched bases: 5.

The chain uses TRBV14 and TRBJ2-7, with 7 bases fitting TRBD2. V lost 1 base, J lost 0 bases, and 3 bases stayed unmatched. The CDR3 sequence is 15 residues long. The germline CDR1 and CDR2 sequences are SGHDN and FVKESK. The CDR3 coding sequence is TGTGCCAGCAGCCAAGGGAGCGGGGCCTCCTACGAGCAGTACTTC. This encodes CASSQGSGASYEQYF.

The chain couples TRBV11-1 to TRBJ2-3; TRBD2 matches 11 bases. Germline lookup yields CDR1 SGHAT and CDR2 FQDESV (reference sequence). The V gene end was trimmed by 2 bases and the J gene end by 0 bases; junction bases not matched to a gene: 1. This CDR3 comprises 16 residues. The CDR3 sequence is CASSLLAGGSTDTQYF. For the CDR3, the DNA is TGTGCCAGCAGCTTACTAGCGGGGGGAAGCACAGATACGCAGTATTTT.

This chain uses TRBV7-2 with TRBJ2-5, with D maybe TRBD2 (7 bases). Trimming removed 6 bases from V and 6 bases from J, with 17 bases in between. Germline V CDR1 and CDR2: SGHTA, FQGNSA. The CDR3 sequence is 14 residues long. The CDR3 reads CASSGRGAGKTQYF. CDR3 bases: TGTGCCAGCAGTGGACGGGGGGCCGGTAAGACCCAGTACTTC.